The 21 T cell receptor beta chains below were found in one sample sequenced in a study of Ad26.COV2.S vaccination and SARS-CoV-2 variants. Treatment: some 19 received Ad26.COV2.S at low or high dose, single or two shots; about 5 received placebo; per-sample allocation not given. Specimens were obtained on day 63 following the first vaccine or placebo injection. TCRdb's table, derived via immunoSEQ multiplex PCR, lists solely in-frame clones and lacks some. The table records 300,000 to 350,000 clones, roughly 88% of them present only once. The sample consisted of peripheral blood, taken in a trial of Ad26.COV2.S vaccine versus placebo. The receptors come from a person between 18 and 65 years old who received the Ad26.COV2.S COVID-19 vaccine or a placebo.

CDR3 coding DNA: TGTGCCAGCAGCATCGGGGGGAACACTGAAGCTTTCTTT. The encoded protein is CASSIGGNTEAFF. The chain carries TRBV9 and TRBJ1-1; tentatively, D is TRBD1 (5 bases). Trimming pared 4 bases from V and 1 base from J, leaving 8 bases between. CDR1 is SGDLS, CDR2 YYNGEE, per germline. CDR3 length equals 13 residues. Together with reference TRBV9 and TRBJ1-1, the CDR3 gives the full variable domain: DSGVTQTPKHLITATGQRVTLRCSPRSGDLSVYWYQQSLDQGLQFLIQYYNGEERAKGNILERFSAQQFPDLHSELNLSSLELGDSALYFCASSIGGNTEAFFGQGTRLTVV.

V gene TRBV19 combines with J gene TRBJ1-2, with D unclear. V lost 3 bases and J lost 2, with 16 bases in between. The germline V gene encodes CDR1 LNHDA and CDR2 SQIVND (reference sequence). The CDR3 spans 16 residues. The DNA for the CDR3 is TGTGCCAGTAGTATTGGGAATATGGCGGGGAACTATGGCTACACCTTC. This translates into CASSIGNMAGNYGYTF.

The rearrangement joins TRBV25-1 to TRBJ1-1; TRBD1 is a possible D gene (5 bases). CDR1 and CDR2 (germline): MGHDK, SYGVNS. V gave up 6 bases and J gave up 0 bases, with 11 bases separating them. The CDR3 contains 14 residues. The CDR3 is CASRQTAMNTEAFF. The CDR3 bases are TGTGCCAGCAGACAGACAGCGATGAACACTGAAGCTTTCTTT.

The chain links TRBV7-9 to TRBJ2-7; D uncertain. Between the trimmed V and J ends, which lost 1 base and 0 bases, there was a span of 19 bases. CDR3 length: 18 amino acids. Germline CDR1 SEHNR, CDR2 FQNEAQ (reference sequence). The CDR3 region is CASSLGRNTGLSSYEQYV. For the CDR3, the DNA is TGTGCCAGCAGCTTAGGGCGAAACACGGGCCTAAGCTCCTACGAGCAGTACGTC.

J is TRBJ1-1 and V is TRBV6-5; weak D call: TRBD1 (6 bases). Between the trimmed V and J ends, which lost 2 bases and 1 base, there was a span of 14 bases. This CDR3 comprises 16 residues. Germline assignment: CDR1 MNHEY and CDR2 SVGAGI. In nucleotides, the CDR3 is TGTGCCAGCAGTTACGTAGCCGGGACAAGGAACACTGAAGCTTTCTTT. Residues: CASSYVAGTRNTEAFF.

The chain has TRBV19 and TRBJ1-1; no clear D gene. V was clipped by 5 bases and J by 9 bases, with 13 bases between them. The length of the CDR3 is 12 residues. Looked up from germline, CDR1 is LNHDA and CDR2 is SQIVND (reference sequence). The CDR3 here is CASSRGRTKAFF. In nucleotides, the CDR3 is TGTGCCAGTAGTCGAGGACGTACAAAAGCTTTCTTT.

The V call is TRBV28, the J call TRBJ2-2, with D perhaps TRBD1 or TRBD2 (5 bases each). V was trimmed by 6 bases and J by 0 bases, leaving 11 bases between them. Germline V lookup: CDR1 MDHEN, CDR2 SYDVKM. CDR3 size: 15 residues. The CDR3 protein is CASRAPGPNTGELFF. The CDR3, as DNA: TGTGCCAGCAGGGCCCCGGGACCGAACACCGGGGAGCTGTTTTTT.

The rearrangement uses TRBV30 and TRBJ1-2, with no clear D. V shed 5 bases and J shed 5 bases, with 9 bases lying between them. From germline, CDR1 is GTSNPN and CDR2 SVGIG (reference sequence). The CDR3 spans 11 residues. Written as DNA, the CDR3 is TGTGCCTGGGAGGCGGGATATGGCTACACCTTC. This encodes CAWEAGYGYTF.

The rearrangement links TRBV15 to TRBJ1-5; D is undetermined. The germline CDR1 and CDR2 sequences are LNHNV and YYDKDF (reference sequence). V shed 3 bases and J shed 0 bases, with 9 bases lying between them. The CDR3 consists of 15 residues. The CDR3 bases are TGTGCCACCAGCAGTGAGGGAAATAGCAATCAGCCCCAGCATTTT. Its translation: CATSSEGNSNQPQHF.

This clone has a single count. One end of the junction varies from germline; a read error may be responsible. The chain has TRBV6-6 and TRBJ1-1; D possibly corresponds to TRBD1 (6 bases). Germline CDR1 is MNHNY and CDR2 is SVGAGI (reference sequence). The CDR3 sequence is 13 residues long. The CDR3: CASSNSGVGRAFF. The CDR3 coding sequence is TGTGCCAGCAGTAACTCAGGGGTAGGACGGGCTTTCTTT.

The chain links TRBV11-3 to TRBJ2-7; the D call may be TRBD1 or TRBD2 (5 bases each). The CDR3 is 14 amino acids. The germline V and J ends were trimmed by 1 base and 2 bases, with 9 bases remaining between them. Per germline, CDR1 SGHNT and CDR2 YENEEA. CDR3 nucleotide sequence: TGTGCCAGCAGCTTAGGGGGACCGACCTACGAGCAGTACTTC. Residues: CASSLGGPTYEQYF.

V usage is TRBV27 and J usage is TRBJ2-7; the match to TRBD2 covers 11 bases. This CDR3 has 16 amino acids. V lost 8 bases to trimming and J lost 3 bases; unmatched junction nucleotides: 12. Per the germline V gene, CDR1 is MNHEY and CDR2 is SMNVEV (reference sequence). The CDR3 region has the DNA TGTGCCAGCGGTCGCCACCCGGGACTAGCGGTCTACGAGCAGTACGTC. Encoded protein: CASGRHPGLAVYEQYV.

The CDR3 bases are TGTGCCAGTACTGTGGACCCCAACTATGGCTACACCTTC. This encodes CASTVDPNYGYTF. The rearrangement joins TRBV19 to TRBJ1-2; D uncertain. In germline, CDR1 is LNHDA, CDR2 SQIVND (reference sequence). Trimming stripped 7 bases from V and 2 bases from J, with 11 bases between. The length of the CDR3 is 13 residues. The variable domain in full, with the rest retrieved from reference TRBV19 and TRBJ1-2, is DGGITQSPKYLFRKEGQNVTLSCEQNLNHDAMYWYRQDPGQGLRLIYYSQIVNDFQKGDIAEGYSVSREKKESFPLTVTSAQKNPTAFYLCASTVDPNYGYTFGSGTRLTVV.

The chain joins TRBV19 to TRBJ2-2; 9 bases map to TRBD1. Germline trimming cut 4 bases from V and 5 bases from J; bases unmatched to any gene: 5. The CDR3 covers 15 residues. CDR1 is LNHDA and CDR2 is SQIVND in the germline V gene (reference sequence). As DNA, the CDR3 is TGTGCCAGTAGTAAACAGGGGGCAGGGACCGGGGAGCTGTTTTTT. Encoded protein: CASSKQGAGTGELFF.

The chain is built from TRBV7-2 and TRBJ2-2, with D unresolved. V shed 2 bases and J shed 6 bases, with 7 bases lying between them. This CDR3 contains 13 residues. The germline V gene encodes CDR1 SGHTA and CDR2 FQGNSA. The CDR3 loop is CASSLFSPGELFF. Written as DNA, the CDR3 is TGTGCCAGCAGCTTATTTAGCCCCGGGGAGCTGTTTTTT. Using reference TRBV7-2 and TRBJ2-2 for the parts outside the CDR3, the full variable domain is GAGVSQSPSNKVTEKGKDVELRCDPISGHTALYWYRQSLGQGLEFLIYFQGNSAPDKSGLPSDRFSAERTGGSVSTLTIQRTQQEDSAVYLCASSLFSPGELFFGEGSRLTVL.

This sequence joins TRBV18 and TRBJ1-4; D call uncertain. Trimming took off 3 bases at V and 4 bases at J, with 12 bases between the two ends. This CDR3 is built from 15 residues. Germline V gene sequence: CDR1 KGHSH, CDR2 LQKENI. The DNA of the CDR3 is TGTGCCAGCTCACCCACGGACGGAATTAATGAAAAACTGTTTTTT. This encodes CASSPTDGINEKLFF.

In nucleotides, the CDR3 is TGTGCCAGCAGGGAAACAGTATCCTACGAGCAGTACTTC. It is translated as CASRETVSYEQYF. This sequence joins TRBV2 and TRBJ2-7; D unclear. From germline, CDR1 is SNHLY and CDR2 FYNNEI. Trimming removed 6 bases at V and 1 base at J, with 10 bases between. The CDR3 contains 13 residues.

The chain carries TRBV24-1 and TRBJ2-1; 10 nucleotides align to TRBD1. Trimming at V came to 3 bases and at J to 9 bases, leaving 7 bases not matched to a gene. The germline gives CDR1 KGHDR, CDR2 SFDVKD. The CDR3 has 15 amino acids. CDR3 in DNA: TGTGCCACCAGTGATAGGGGACAGGGGCGACCTGAGCAGTTCTTC. This gives the protein CATSDRGQGRPEQFF.

The chain joins TRBV28 to TRBJ2-7; TRBD1 is a possible D gene (5 bases). The CDR3 has 15 amino acids. Germline V gene data show CDR1 as MDHEN and CDR2 as SYDVKM. Trimming pared 5 bases from V and 7 bases from J, leaving 21 bases between. The DNA of the CDR3 is TGTGCCAGCAGTGGGGCAGGTGCCCCTCTACGGGAGCAGTACGTC. This codes for CASSGAGAPLREQYV.

The chain joins TRBV6-5 to TRBJ1-5; maybe TRBD1 (5 bases). The V and J ends lost 7 bases and 6 bases respectively, with 16 bases between them. The CDR3 extends over 14 amino acids. Germline V lookup: CDR1 MNHEY, CDR2 SVGAGI. CDR3 amino acids: CASNGAGRGQPQHF. CDR3 coding DNA: TGTGCCAGCAATGGGGCAGGGAGAGGTCAGCCCCAGCATTTT.

The rearrangement joins TRBV3-1 (or the pseudogene TRBV3-2) to TRBJ1-1, with 7 bases identical to TRBD1. J was trimmed by 9 bases and V by 1 base; bases with no gene match: 5. Germline values: CDR1 LGHDT, CDR2 YNNKEL (reference sequence). The CDR3 is 13 residues long. The CDR3 sequence is CASSQGRGGKAFF. DNA of the CDR3: TGTGCCAGCAGCCAAGGAAGAGGGGGCAAAGCTTTCTTT.